The present T cell receptor (beta chain) was sequenced within a study of T-cell memory formation after mild COVID-19. CDR1 and CDR2 from the germline V gene are SEHNR and FQNEAQ (reference sequence). The CDR3 consists of 18 residues. With V trimmed by 4 bases and J by 1 base, 15 bases remained unmatched. TCRdb itself ran the 5' RACE reads through MiXCR, one entry per CDR3 protein. The profile shows 55,000 to 70,000 distinct CDR3 sequences, about 30% of them singletons. This clonotype occurred a few times. The chain has TRBV7-9 and TRBJ2-5, with 7 bases aligning to TRBD2. This sequence originates from a man in his late teens or twenties who had mild COVID-19 (a few samples of this study predate the infection). Cell type and time point are not known. Input material: PBMCs or a T cell subset sorted from them (not recorded which). CDR3 sequence reads: CASSWPTLAPDPQETQYF. The CDR3 DNA reads as TGTGCCAGCAGCTGGCCGACACTAGCGCCGGACCCCCAAGAGACCCAGTACTTC.